This T cell receptor beta chain was recorded in a study of graft-versus-host responses after intestinal transplantation (dated by TCRdb to the early 2020s). The study in broad terms: Multivisceral, liver-intestinal, or isolated intestinal transplants were received by the recipients. Anti-thymocyte globulin induction was given to all recipients, followed by maintenance tacrolimus and steroids for around three years. After intestinal transplantation, graft-versus-host and host-versus-graft alloreactive T cell clones were followed in the graft, circulation and bone marrow using bulk TCR-beta CDR3 sequencing. Alloreactive clones were identified by sequencing pre-transplant mixed lymphocyte reaction products and comparing them with unstimulated pre-transplant donor and recipient T cells. The cohort enrolled about two dozen intestinal transplant recipients including one retransplant, and a few patients lacking pretransplant specimens were excluded. A peak of at least 4% donor T cells among recipient peripheral blood mononuclear cells was the definition used for donor T cell macrochimerism. Instead of going to the commercial service, samples from a few later patients were sequenced in-house on an Illumina MiSeq and processed with MiXCR. Study-level results and caveats: Patients with donor T cell macrochimerism had high GvH to HvG T cell clonal ratios in their allografts. GvH clones were detected in recipient bone marrow, and some appeared earlier in ileal mucosa or blood, consistent with an intestinal mucosal origin. Early after transplant, peak levels of circulating GvH clones were found to be associated with declines in HvG clones. The conclusions were limited by the relatively low number and heterogeneity of the intestinal transplant patients.

Library construction relied on the immunoSEQ multiplex PCR assay. In most patients, genomic DNA was isolated using the Qiagen DNeasy Blood and Tissue Kit and sent frozen to Adaptive Biotechnologies for TCR sequencing. High-throughput TCR-beta CDR3 sequencing of genomic DNA from most patients was performed by Adaptive Biotechnologies. For the original study's pipeline: Adaptive's ImmunoSEQ software supplied the TCR sequencing data for under 20 patients, while MiXCR and VDJtools were used to process a few other patients. To correct CD4 versus CD8 sorting errors, any sequence found in both subsets at a frequency ratio below 5:1 was removed. Because the origin of CDR3 nucleotide sequences shared between donor and recipient could not be assigned, those sequences were removed. At least 2-fold expansion over unstimulated cells and a minimum CFSE-low frequency of 0.002% (template counts) or 0.001% (read counts) were required for clones to be classified as alloreactive. A clone was considered mappable if detected in the sequenced pre-transplant spleen, lymph node, or MLR CFSE-low populations of the donor or recipient. Cumulative frequency of alloreactive clones was calculated as a percentage of all sequences weighted by copy number. TCRdb holds this immuneACCESS table with in-frame rearrangements only. Some clones are missing; in checked studies, unresolved V genes explain under half, and the rest has no known cause. V, J and clone size reflect that table, while D and trimming were determined from the DNA. This sample comprises 80,000 to 100,000 clones, under 90% of them detected only once. The top ten clones comprise less than 0.12% of the sample.

The germline V and J ends show losses of 5 bases and 4 bases respectively, and no gene match explains 1 base of the junction. CDR1 and CDR2 (SQVTM, ANQGSEA) derive from the germline V gene. The CDR3 runs 11 residues from the cysteine to the phenylalanine. Only CDR3 DNA is held: 33 bases, read in frame from base 1. What the time point label conveys for this sample: cells obtained before transplantation from donor or recipient. CD3+CD4+ and CD3+CD8+ populations were FACS-sorted from unstimulated pre-transplant donor and recipient cells taken from spleen or lymph nodes. This clone was found a few times. Its antigen is still unknown. Base quality data are lacking; no much larger clone is found one base away.

This TCR came from a human donor who received an intestinal transplant. Sequencing was performed on unstimulated CD4+ T cells sorted from spleen or lymph node cells, taken before intestinal transplant. The rearrangement combines TRBV29-1 with TRBJ1-2; 7 nucleotides in the junction match TRBD1. The nucleotide sequence reads TGCAGCGTTTGGGACAGCTATGGCTACACCTTC. Translation gives CSVWDSYGYTF.